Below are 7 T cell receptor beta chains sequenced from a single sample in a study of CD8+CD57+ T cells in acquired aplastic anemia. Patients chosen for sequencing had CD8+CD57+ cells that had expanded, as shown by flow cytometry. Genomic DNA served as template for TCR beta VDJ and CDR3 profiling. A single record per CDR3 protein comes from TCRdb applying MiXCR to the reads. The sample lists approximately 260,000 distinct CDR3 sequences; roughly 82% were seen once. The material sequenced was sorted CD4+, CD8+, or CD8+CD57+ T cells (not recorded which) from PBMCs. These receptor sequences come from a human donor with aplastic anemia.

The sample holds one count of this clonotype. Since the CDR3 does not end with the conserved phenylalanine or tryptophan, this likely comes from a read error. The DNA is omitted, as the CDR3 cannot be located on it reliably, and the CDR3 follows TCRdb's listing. This chain's CDR3 is CASSYSGTWTQTQ. V and J are TRBV7-3 and TRBJ2-3; the table calls TRBD2, which could not be checked here. A total of 13 residues make up the CDR3, ends included. Germline V gives CDR1 SGHTA, CDR2 FQGTGA.

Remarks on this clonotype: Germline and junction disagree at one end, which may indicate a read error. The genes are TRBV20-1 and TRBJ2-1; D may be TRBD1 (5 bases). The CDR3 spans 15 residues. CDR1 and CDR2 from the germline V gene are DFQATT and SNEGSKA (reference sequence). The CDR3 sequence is CSATSRTRSDNEQFF. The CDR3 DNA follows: TGCAGTGCTACCTCCCGGACACGCTCCGACAATGAGCAGTTCTTC.

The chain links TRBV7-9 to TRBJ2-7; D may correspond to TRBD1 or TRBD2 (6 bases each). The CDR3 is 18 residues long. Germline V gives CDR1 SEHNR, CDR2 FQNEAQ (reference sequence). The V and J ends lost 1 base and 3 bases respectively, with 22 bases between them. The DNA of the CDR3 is TGTGCCAGCAGCTTAGGATCGGGGGCCGGGGAGCAGTACTACGAGCAGTACGTC. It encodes CASSLGSGAGEQYYEQYV.

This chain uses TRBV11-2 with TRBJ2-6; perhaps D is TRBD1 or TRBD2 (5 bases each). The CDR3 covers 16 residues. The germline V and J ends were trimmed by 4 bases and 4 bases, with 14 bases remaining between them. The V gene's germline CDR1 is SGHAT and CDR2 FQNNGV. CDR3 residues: CASSSQRGDGANVLTF. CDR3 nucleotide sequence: TGTGCCAGCAGCTCCCAACGTGGGGACGGGGCCAACGTCCTGACTTTC.

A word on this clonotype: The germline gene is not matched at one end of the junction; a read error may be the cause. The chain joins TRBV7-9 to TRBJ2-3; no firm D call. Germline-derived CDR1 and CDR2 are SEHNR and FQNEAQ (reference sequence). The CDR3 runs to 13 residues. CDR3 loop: CASRVESTDTPYF. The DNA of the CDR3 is TGTGCCAGCAGGGTTGAGAGCACAGATACGCCGTATTTT.

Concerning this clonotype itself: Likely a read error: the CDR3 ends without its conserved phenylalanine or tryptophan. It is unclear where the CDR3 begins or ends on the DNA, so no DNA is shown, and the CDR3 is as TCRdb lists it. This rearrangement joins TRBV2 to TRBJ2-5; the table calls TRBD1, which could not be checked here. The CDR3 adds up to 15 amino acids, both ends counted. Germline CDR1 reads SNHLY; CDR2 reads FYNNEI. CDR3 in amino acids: CASGHGGTDTQNLYS.

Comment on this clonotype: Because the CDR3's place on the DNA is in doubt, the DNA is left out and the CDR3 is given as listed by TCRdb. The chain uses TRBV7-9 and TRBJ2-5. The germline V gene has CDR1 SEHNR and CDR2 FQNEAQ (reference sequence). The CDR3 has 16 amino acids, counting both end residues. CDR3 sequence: CASSLAFYEQYFGQYF.